This passage covers 20 T cell receptor beta chains from one sample sequenced in a study of blood T cell repertoires in COVID-19. Assay: immunoSEQ multiplex PCR; the TCRdb copy retains only in-frame clones and omits some. The table has 100,000 to 120,000 clones, more than 75% seen once. Sequenced sample: peripheral blood. The receptor source for this set is a woman between 45 and 65 years old with acute or convalescent COVID-19.

Here the CDR3 reads CASSQDGHRNSPLHF. The DNA for the CDR3 is TGTGCCAGCAGCCAGGATGGACATCGGAATTCACCCCTCCACTTT. The chain is built from TRBV7-2 and TRBJ1-6, with D possibly TRBD1 on 5 matching bases. Germline V gene sequence: CDR1 SGHTA, CDR2 FQGNSA. Deletions cut 5 bases from V and 7 bases from J, with 15 bases between. This CDR3 comprises 15 residues. The whole variable domain, filled in from reference TRBV7-2 and TRBJ1-6, reads GAGVSQSPSNKVTEKGKDVELRCDPISGHTALYWYRQSLGQGLEFLIYFQGNSAPDKSGLPSDRFSAERTGGSVSTLTIQRTQQEDSAVYLCASSQDGHRNSPLHFGNGTRLTVT.

This chain joins TRBV19 and TRBJ1-5; D is unresolved. V lost 11 bases and J lost 0, with 8 bases in between. Germline loops: CDR1 LNHDA, CDR2 SQIVND (reference sequence). The CDR3 consists of 12 residues. Here the CDR3 reads CASTASNQPQHF. The CDR3 coding sequence is TGTGCCTCTACAGCTAGCAATCAGCCCCAGCATTTT.

This clone was found once. This chain connects TRBV5-5 to TRBJ1-3; 12 bases are shared with TRBD1. The CDR3 length is 18 residues. V lost 4 bases, J lost 0 bases, and 8 bases stayed unmatched. CDR1 is SGHKS and CDR2 is YYEKEE in the germline V gene (reference sequence). The chain's CDR3 is CASSAGQGASSSGNTIYF. In nucleotides, the CDR3 is TGTGCCAGCAGCGCGGGACAGGGGGCCTCGAGCTCTGGAAACACCATATATTTT.

This clone was counted once. The genes are TRBV4-1 and TRBJ2-4; perhaps TRBD2 as D (6 bases). This CDR3 has 16 residues. Germline V gene sequence: CDR1 MGHRA, CDR2 YSYEKL. Trimming left V 3 bases short and J 3 bases short, with 15 bases between. The CDR3 reads CASSHNREPVKNIQYF. The CDR3 coding sequence is TGCGCCAGCAGCCATAACCGGGAGCCAGTCAAAAACATTCAGTACTTC.

This rearrangement joins TRBV18 to TRBJ2-2, with a possible D match to TRBD2 (5 bases). Deletions cut 2 bases from V and 0 bases from J, with 10 bases between. From germline, CDR1 is KGHSH and CDR2 LQKENI. This CDR3 contains 16 residues. CDR3 bases: TGTGCCAGCTCACCAAGACGAGGGACGAACACCGGGGAGCTGTTTTTT. Translating gives CASSPRRGTNTGELFF.

This rearrangement joins TRBV28 to TRBJ1-2, with D possibly being TRBD1 (5 bases). Per germline, CDR1 MDHEN and CDR2 SYDVKM. CDR3 length: 13 residues. V lost 3 bases and J 5 bases, leaving 10 bases between the germline ends. The CDR3 loop reads CASSFGAGYGYTF. Written as DNA, the CDR3 is TGTGCCAGCAGTTTTGGGGCCGGGTATGGCTACACCTTC.

The chain links TRBV11-2 to TRBJ2-7; 7 nucleotides match TRBD2. Germline lookup yields CDR1 SGHAT and CDR2 FQNNGV. The CDR3 loop spans 13 amino acids. V was clipped by 1 base and J by 7 bases; unmatched bases: 4. The CDR3 DNA follows: TGTGCCAGCAGCTTAGGGGAGGGGAAGGAGCAGTACTTC. Translated: CASSLGEGKEQYF.

The V call is TRBV7-2, the J call TRBJ2-4; weak D call: TRBD2 (6 bases). Germline CDR1 reads SGHTA; CDR2 reads FQGNSA. This CDR3 has 14 amino acids. The V end was cut by 5 bases, the J end by 4 bases, with 12 bases between. As DNA, the CDR3 is TGTGCCAGCAGCCGCGGGGACCTTAAAAACATTCAGTACTTC. It translates to CASSRGDLKNIQYF.

This chain joins TRBV19 and TRBJ1-2, with D maybe TRBD1 (5 bases). The CDR3 contains 13 residues. The germline gives CDR1 LNHDA, CDR2 SQIVND (reference sequence). Trimming took 5 bases from V and 4 from J, leaving 11 bases between them. The chain's CDR3 is CASSLQESYGYTF. DNA of the CDR3: TGTGCCAGTAGTTTACAGGAGTCCTATGGCTACACCTTC.

V is TRBV29-1 and J is TRBJ1-1, with D uncertain. The V and J ends lost 5 bases and 4 bases respectively, with 8 bases between them. The CDR3 is made up of 11 amino acids. Germline CDR1 and CDR2: SQVTM and ANQGSEA. The CDR3 bases are TGCAGCGTTCAGGCTACCACTGAAGCTTTCTTT. Its protein is CSVQATTEAFF.

The count of this clone is one. The V and J genes are TRBV7-9 and TRBJ2-7; 8 bases fit TRBD2. CDR3 length: 15 residues. The ends lost 1 base at V and 5 bases at J; junction bases unmatched: 7. Germline loops: CDR1 SEHNR, CDR2 FQNEAQ (reference sequence). The CDR3: CASSLGRRRGDEQYF. DNA of the CDR3: TGTGCCAGCAGCTTAGGCCGGCGGCGGGGGGACGAGCAGTACTTC.

This clone was seen once. The gene calls are TRBV3-1 (or the pseudogene TRBV3-2) and TRBJ1-1; possible D gene TRBD1, 6 bases. Germline V gene sequence: CDR1 LGHDT, CDR2 YNNKEL (reference sequence). Trimming removed 3 bases at V and 7 bases at J, with 12 bases between. The CDR3 loop spans 13 amino acids. The CDR3 here is CASSQGPGVEAFF. The CDR3 nucleotides are TGTGCCAGCAGCCAGGGGCCAGGGGTTGAAGCTTTCTTT.

This clone was recorded only once. This rearrangement joins TRBV12-3 or TRBV12-4 to TRBJ2-7; TRBD1 might be the D (5 bases). The CDR3 extends over 13 amino acids. V lost 0 bases, J lost 8 bases, and 11 bases lay in between. As DNA, the CDR3 is TGTGCCAGCAGTTTAGCGCTGGACAACCAGCAGTACTTC. It translates to CASSLALDNQQYF.

This clone was detected only once. This chain joins TRBV6-5 and TRBJ2-7; D remains ambiguous. The CDR3 has 15 amino acids. Germline loops: CDR1 MNHEY, CDR2 SVGAGI. V lost 2 bases and J 0 bases, leaving 11 bases between the germline ends. DNA of the CDR3: TGTGCCAGCAGTTACCGCAGATCCTTCTCCTACGAGCAGTACTTC. Protein product: CASSYRRSFSYEQYF.

The chain joins TRBV7-2 to TRBJ1-2; 7 nucleotides match TRBD1. There are 14 residues in the CDR3. V dropped 5 bases and J dropped 8; count of bases not matched to a gene: 11. CDR1 is SGHTA, CDR2 FQGNSA, per germline. For the CDR3, the DNA is TGTGCCAGCAGCCCCTCAGGACAGGCCAAAGGCTACACCTTC. It codes for CASSPSGQAKGYTF. Combining the CDR3 with reference TRBV7-2 and TRBJ1-2 gives the whole variable domain GAGVSQSPSNKVTEKGKDVELRCDPISGHTALYWYRQSLGQGLEFLIYFQGNSAPDKSGLPSDRFSAERTGGSVSTLTIQRTQQEDSAVYLCASSPSGQAKGYTFGSGTRLTVV.

The rearrangement links TRBV27 to TRBJ2-7; TRBD2 matches 12 bases. The V gene's germline CDR1 is MNHEY and CDR2 SMNVEV (reference sequence). Germline trimming cut 6 bases from V and 0 bases from J; bases unmatched to any gene: 9. There are 17 residues in the CDR3. CDR3 sequence: CASRSSGLAGSSYEQYF. The CDR3, as DNA: TGTGCCAGCAGGTCCTCGGGACTAGCGGGTAGCTCCTACGAGCAGTACTTC.

This chain links TRBV6-6 with TRBJ2-2; 7 nucleotides align to TRBD2. CDR1 is MNHNY, CDR2 SVGAGI, per germline (reference sequence). The CDR3 extends over 14 amino acids. V shed 5 bases and J 3 bases; nucleotides not matched to a gene: 3. CDR3 sequence (DNA): TGTGCCAGCAGTCTACTAGCGTACACCGGGGAGCTGTTTTTT. Translating it yields CASSLLAYTGELFF.

The V call is TRBV11-2, the J call TRBJ1-1, with D unclear. CDR3 length: 16 residues. CDR1 and CDR2 from the germline V gene are SGHAT and FQNNGV. V was cut by 1 base and J by 5 bases, with 17 bases left in between. CDR3 in DNA: TGTGCCAGCAGCTTAGCCCCGAGGGCCTTTCCGACTGAAGCTTTCTTT. It specifies CASSLAPRAFPTEAFF.

The chain combines TRBV4-2 with TRBJ2-7; 11 nucleotides line up with TRBD2. Germline assignment: CDR1 LGHNA and CDR2 YNFKEQ. The CDR3 extends over 15 amino acids. V lost 3 bases, J lost 3 bases, and 4 bases stayed unmatched. The CDR3 DNA reads as TGTGCCAGCAGCCATACTAGCGGGAGATTCTACGAGCAGTACTTC. Its translation is CASSHTSGRFYEQYF.

V and J are TRBV19 and TRBJ2-1; no firm D call. V dropped 7 bases and J dropped 3 bases, with 10 bases sitting between them. CDR1 is LNHDA, CDR2 SQIVND, per germline (reference sequence). This CDR3 has 13 residues. In DNA form, the CDR3 reads TGTGCCAGTACCGGAGTGAACTACAATGAGCAGTTCTTC. This sequence encodes CASTGVNYNEQFF. The full variable domain, its missing parts supplied by reference TRBV19 and TRBJ2-1, is DGGITQSPKYLFRKEGQNVTLSCEQNLNHDAMYWYRQDPGQGLRLIYYSQIVNDFQKGDIAEGYSVSREKKESFPLTVTSAQKNPTAFYLCASTGVNYNEQFFGPGTRLTVL.